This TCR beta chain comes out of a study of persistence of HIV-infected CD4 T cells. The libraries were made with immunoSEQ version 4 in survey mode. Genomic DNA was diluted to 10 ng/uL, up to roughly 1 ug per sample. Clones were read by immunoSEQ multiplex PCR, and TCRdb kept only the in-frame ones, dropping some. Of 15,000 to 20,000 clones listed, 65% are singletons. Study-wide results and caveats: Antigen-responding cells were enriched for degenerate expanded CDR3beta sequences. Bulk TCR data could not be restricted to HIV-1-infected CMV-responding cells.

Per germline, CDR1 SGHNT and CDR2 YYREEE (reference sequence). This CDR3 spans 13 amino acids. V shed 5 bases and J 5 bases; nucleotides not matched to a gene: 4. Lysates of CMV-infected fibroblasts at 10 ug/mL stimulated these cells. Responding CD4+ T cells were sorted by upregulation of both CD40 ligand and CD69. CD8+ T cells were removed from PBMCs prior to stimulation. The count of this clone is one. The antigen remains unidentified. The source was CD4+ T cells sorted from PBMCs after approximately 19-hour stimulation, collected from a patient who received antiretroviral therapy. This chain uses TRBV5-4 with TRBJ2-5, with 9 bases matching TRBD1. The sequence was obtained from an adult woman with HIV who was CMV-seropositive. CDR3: CASSRQGEETQYF. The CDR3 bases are TGTGCCAGCAGTCGACAGGGGGAGGAGACCCAGTACTTC.